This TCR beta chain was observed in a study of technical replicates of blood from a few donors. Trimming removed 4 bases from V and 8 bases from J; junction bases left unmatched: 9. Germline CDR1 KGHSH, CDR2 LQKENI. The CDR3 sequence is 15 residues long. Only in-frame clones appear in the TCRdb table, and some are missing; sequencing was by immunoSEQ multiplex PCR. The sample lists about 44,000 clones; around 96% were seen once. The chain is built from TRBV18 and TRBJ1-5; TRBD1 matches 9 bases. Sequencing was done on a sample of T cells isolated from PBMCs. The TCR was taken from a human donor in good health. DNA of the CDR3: TGTGCCAGCTCACTTGGGACAGGGAGCGGCGAGCCCCAGCATTTT. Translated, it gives CASSLGTGSGEPQHF.